The next 7 T cell receptor beta chains were all read from a single sample in a study of cytomegalovirus exposure and HLA in healthy donors. Primers for the PCR totalled 60 Vbeta and 13 Jbeta. The assay was immunoSEQ multiplex PCR, and TCRdb's table has in-frame clones only and misses some. This sample's clone table lists around 51,000 clones. Sequencing was performed on PBMCs. These receptors all come from a middle-aged man in good health and CMV-seropositive.

V usage is TRBV4-3 and J usage is TRBJ1-2, with 7 nucleotides matching TRBD1. Germline CDR1 LGHNA, CDR2 YSLEER. The CDR3 loop spans 15 amino acids. The junction had 7 bases not matched to a gene; V was cut back by 2 bases and J by 4 bases. The CDR3 protein is CASSQQRQGIYGYTF. The CDR3 DNA reads TGCGCCAGCAGCCAACAGAGACAGGGCATCTATGGCTACACCTTC.

V usage is TRBV7-9 and J usage is TRBJ2-2; D may be TRBD1 (6 bases). The CDR3 runs to 15 residues. V lost 3 bases and J lost 2, with 10 bases in between. Germline V gene data show CDR1 as SEHNR and CDR2 as FQNEAQ (reference sequence). CDR3 DNA: TGTGCCAGCAGCTTGACAGGATACAACACCGGGGAGCTGTTTTTT. This sequence encodes CASSLTGYNTGELFF.

The rearrangement joins TRBV9 to TRBJ1-1, with 7 nucleotides matching TRBD1. The CDR3 has 16 residues. The germline V gene has CDR1 SGDLS and CDR2 YYNGEE. After removal of 4 bases from V and 1 base from J, the junction contained 10 bases not matched to a gene. In nucleotides, the CDR3 is TGTGCCAGCAGCTTAGAGGGACAGAAAAAGAACACTGAAGCTTTCTTT. This codes for CASSLEGQKKNTEAFF.

The chain uses TRBV21-1 and TRBJ2-3; the table gives TRBD2 as D, unverified against the DNA. TRBV21-1 is a known pseudogene. This CDR3 comprises 16 residues. CDR3 in DNA: TGTGCCAGCAGCAAAGCGGGTAGCGGGGGCACAGATACGCAGTATTTT. Protein product: CASSKAGSGGTDTQYF.

This sequence joins TRBV14 and TRBJ2-7; tentatively, D is TRBD2 (5 bases). Trimming shortened V by 5 bases and J by 0 bases, and 14 bases separated the two germline ends. The CDR3 runs 15 residues. Germline loops: CDR1 SGHDN, CDR2 FVKESK. CDR3 residues: CASSELSVSSYEQYF. CDR3 bases: TGTGCCAGCAGCGAACTTAGCGTTAGCTCCTACGAGCAGTACTTC.

The chain recombines TRBV4-1 with TRBJ2-5, with 8 bases matching TRBD1. The length of the CDR3 is 16 residues. CDR1 and CDR2 from the germline V gene are MGHRA and YSYEKL. V lost 0 bases to trimming and J lost 1 base; unmatched junction nucleotides: 4. CDR3 in amino acids: CASSQEQGAFQETQYF. CDR3 nucleotides: TGCGCCAGCAGCCAAGAGCAGGGGGCATTCCAAGAGACCCAGTACTTC.

The CDR3 sequence is CAWVIPSGQGSYGYTF. DNA for the CDR3: TGTGCCTGGGTTATCCCTTCGGGACAGGGCAGCTATGGCTACACCTTC. The V gene is TRBV30, the J gene TRBJ1-2, with 9 nucleotides matching TRBD1. V was pared by 5 bases and J by 4 bases, with 14 bases of the junction left unmatched. Germline lookup yields CDR1 GTSNPN and CDR2 SVGIG (reference sequence). CDR3 length: 16 residues.